This note documents a single TCR beta chain sequence. Its antigen is unidentified. The entry originates in a study of radiation and T cells in renal cell carcinoma. Overall study findings and caveats: No pretreatment tumor biopsies were available for baseline clonotypes. Top tumor clonotypes rose in blood 2 weeks post-radiation, then contracted.

Time point indicated: blood 4 weeks post-SBRT, at nephrectomy. The treatment denotes: 15 Gy SBRT to primary tumor, nephrectomy 4 weeks later. Nephrectomy followed 15 Gy stereotactic body radiation by 4 weeks. Radiation-treated patients gave blood at baseline, week 2 and week 4. Per the germline V gene, CDR1 is MRHNA and CDR2 is SNTAGT. The CDR3 extends over 13 amino acids. V lost 3 bases to trimming and J lost 1 base, with 5 bases between them. The assay was immunoSEQ multiplex PCR, and TCRdb's table has in-frame clones only and misses some. The sample includes over 120,000 clones, 86% of them seen just once.

Source: blood, taken from a patient whose treatment included radiotherapy and nephrectomy. The sequence was collected from a woman aged 45-60 years with renal cell carcinoma. V is TRBV6-4 and J is TRBJ2-3; D is perhaps TRBD1 or TRBD2 (5 bases each). In DNA form, the CDR3 reads TGTGCCAGCAGTGAGGGGGGCACAGATACGCAGTATTTT. Its translation is CASSEGGTDTQYF.